This T cell receptor beta chain derives from a study of early T cells in non-severe SARS-CoV-2 infection. Background on the study: Unsorted whole blood bulk RNA was sequenced, with unpaired chains.

Comments on this clonotype: Its target is unknown.

Study-wide findings and caveats: Clonotype matching in VDJdb favored anti-spike CD8 responses and did not capture private and CD4 specificities.

TCRdb redid the calling of the 5' RACE reads with MiXCR, one entry per CDR3 protein. Among 55,000 to 80,000 distinct CDR3 sequences listed, approximately 9.2% were seen once. Source: whole blood, taken at baseline. The sequence derives from an adult who was a healthcare worker with PCR-confirmed SARS-CoV-2 infection or an uninfected control (not recorded which).

The CDR3 spells CASSDLAGGTDTQYF. CDR3 DNA sequence: TGTGCCAGCAGTGACCTCGCGGGGGGCACAGATACGCAGTATTTT. The chain combines TRBV2 with TRBJ2-3; 7 nucleotides line up with TRBD2. The CDR3 is 15 amino acids. Germline CDR1 SNHLY, CDR2 FYNNEI. J lost 1 base, V lost 3 bases, and 4 bases had no gene match. The whole variable domain, remainder taken from reference TRBV2 and TRBJ2-3, is EPEVTQTPSHQVTQMGQEVILRCVPISNHLYFYWYRQILGQKVEFLVSFYNNEISEKSEIFDDQFSVERPDGSNFTLKIRSTKLEDSAMYFCASSDLAGGTDTQYFGPGTRLTVL.